This T cell receptor beta chain was observed in a study of T cell repertoires in cytomegalovirus infection. Overall study context: TCR beta signatures that were public indicated CMV infection and matching HLA type.

Study results and limitations: The response measured ex vivo was dominated by TCR beta clonotypes (HLA-C-restricted and CMV-specific).

A single record per CDR3 protein comes from TCRdb applying MiXCR to the reads. The repertoire has about 680,000 distinct CDR3 sequences, more than 20% of them found once; the top ten carry roughly 8%. In this sample, this clonotype turned up many times. Its antigen is still unknown. Trimming took 2 bases from V and 3 from J, leaving 8 bases between them. The CDR3 runs 13 residues. Germline assignment: CDR1 MDHEN and CDR2 SYDVKM. The receptor's source is a human donor in good health (CMV status not recorded). Some clones in this sample may be carry-over from other donors' samples. V usage is TRBV28 and J usage is TRBJ2-7, with D hard to call. The specimen sequenced was CD8+ T cells from PBMCs. The CDR3 region is CASSLAAGYEQYV. DNA for the CDR3: TGTGCCAGCAGTTTAGCCGCAGGCTACGAGCAGTACGTC.